This T cell receptor beta chain stems from a study of blood T cells in healthy people across ages. Ranging in age from roughly 6 to 90, the donors were healthy Caucasian individuals from Russia. Primed by a sample-barcoded 5' primer and a J-beta primer mix, a second PCR proceeded for about 7 to 11 cycles. TCRdb analysed the 5' RACE reads with MiXCR anew, one entry per CDR3 protein. This table holds 550,000 to 650,000 distinct CDR3 sequences, around a quarter found once. Germline V gene lookup returns CDR1 MNHEY and CDR2 SVGEGT. This CDR3 is 16 amino acids long. V was trimmed by 2 bases and J by 2 bases, leaving 16 bases between them. This clonotype was recorded a few times. Another study also made use of these data, one on T cells of mothers and their children. That source reports: The study sampled three healthy Caucasian mothers and their six children. Using the M1S primer, the second PCR added sample barcodes along with 2-4 random nucleotides. The study obtained over 8.5 million TCR beta CDR3 reads per mother and 2.5 million to 3.5 million per child.

The sample comprised blood. This clonotype originated in a boy aged 2 to 10 in good health. The chain links TRBV6-2 or TRBV6-3 to TRBJ2-7; maybe TRBD2 (6 bases). CDR3 bases: TGTGCCAGCAGTTACACGGGACTCCCCGGGCCCTACGAGCAGTACTTC. This sequence encodes CASSYTGLPGPYEQYF.